The sequence of this T cell receptor beta chain was determined in a study of OX40 agonist ivuxolimab in advanced cancers. About the investigation overall: Ivuxolimab was an agonistic, fully human IgG2 monoclonal antibody directed against OX40 (CD134), a costimulatory receptor. Intravenous ivuxolimab was administered to patients every 2 weeks at six dose levels: 0.01, 0.1, 0.3, 1.5, 3 and 10 mg/kg. Among the roughly 50 dose-escalation patients, some 19 had hepatocellular carcinoma, approximately 15 melanoma, 9 renal cell carcinoma and 9 head and neck cancer. In the dose-escalation cohort, 75% to 85% of patients were male, and the mean age was 60 years with a range of about 23 to 79. Prior anti-PD-1, anti-PD-L1 or anti-CTLA-4 therapy was permitted, and checkpoint inhibitors had been received by 40% to 50% of dose-escalation patients. Partial responses occurred in three dose-escalation patients, of whom one had hepatocellular carcinoma and two had cutaneous melanoma. The purpose of peripheral TCRbeta sequencing was to test whether ivuxolimab changed TCR sequence diversity and led to clonal T-cell expansion. The paper describes the monotherapy dose-escalation part (N of about 47 patients) of the phase I trial of ivuxolimab.

Patients with a history of autoimmune disease or receiving systemic immunosuppression were excluded from the trial. Peripheral blood for TCR sequencing was collected from all dose cohorts at baseline, on cycle 4 day 1, and on cycle 7 day 1. Samples were obtained from an open-label, multicenter, first-in-human phase I dose-escalation trial of ivuxolimab. Adults with locally advanced or metastatic melanoma, renal cell, hepatocellular, or head and neck squamous cell carcinoma were enrolled in the trial. Before TCR sequencing, CD4+ T cells and CD8+ T cells were sorted from peripheral blood as separate populations. Genomic DNA was isolated from the sorted cells so that the TCRbeta CDR3 region could be sequenced. The immunoSEQ Assay was used to sequence the TCRbeta CDR3 regions. TCRdb limited this immuneACCESS table to in-frame rearrangements with V and J called. A share of clones is missing; checked studies link under half to unresolved V genes, and the rest is unexplained. The sample data list just under 75,000 clones, and around nine tenths of these were observed just once. Of the sample, over 0.35% falls within the top ten clones.

Comments on this clone: This clone's antigen is unknown. No per-base quality is available; no much larger clone lies one base away.

Overall results and qualifications from the work: Low levels of normalized T-cell clonal expansion were also seen in some nonresponding patients. At doses of 0.1 to 3.0 mg/kg, clonal expansion of both CD4+ and CD8+ T cells in blood was seen between baseline and week 6. After ivuxolimab, more expanded clones were found on average in CD8+ T cells than in CD4+ T cells. The antigen specificity of the peripheral T cells that underwent clonal expansion was not determined. In partial responders in the 0.1-3.0 mg/kg groups, normalized peripheral clonal expansion was found to be among the lowest, especially among CD8+ T cells.

The CDR3 numbers 13 residues from cysteine through phenylalanine. CDR3 DNA is the only sequence kept; it has 39 bases, read in frame from the first base. Taken from the germline V gene, the CDR1 and CDR2 loops are SGHRS and YFSETQ. The clonotype comes from an adult with an advanced solid tumor such as melanoma, head and neck, liver or kidney cancer. Material: CD4+ or CD8+ T cells sorted from blood, obtained in a trial of the OX40 agonist ivuxolimab. The chain links TRBV5-1 with TRBJ2-5; the D gene assignment is ambiguous. The DNA end favors TRBJ2-7, so the J call may be wrong. CDR3 reads: CASSLMGNYEQYF. The sequenced DNA is TGCGCCAGCAGCTTGATGGGCAACTACGAGCAGTACTTC.